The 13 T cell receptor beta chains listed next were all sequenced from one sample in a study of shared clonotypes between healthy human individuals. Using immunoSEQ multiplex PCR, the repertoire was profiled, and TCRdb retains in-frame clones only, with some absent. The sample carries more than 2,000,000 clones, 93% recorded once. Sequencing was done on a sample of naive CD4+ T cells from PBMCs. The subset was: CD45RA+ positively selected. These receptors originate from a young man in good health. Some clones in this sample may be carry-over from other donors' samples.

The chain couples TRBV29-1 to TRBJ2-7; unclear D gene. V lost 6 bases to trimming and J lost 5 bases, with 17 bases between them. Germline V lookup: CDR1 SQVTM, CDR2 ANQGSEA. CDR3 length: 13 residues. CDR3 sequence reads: CSVRGRSRDEQYF. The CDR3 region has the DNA TGCAGCGTCCGTGGGCGCTCTAGGGACGAGCAGTACTTC.

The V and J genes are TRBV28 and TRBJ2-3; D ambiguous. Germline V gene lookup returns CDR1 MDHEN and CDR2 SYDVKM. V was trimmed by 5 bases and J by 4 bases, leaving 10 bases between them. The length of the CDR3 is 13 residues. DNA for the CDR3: TGTGCCAGCAGTGAATCGAGAGCAGATACGCAGTATTTT. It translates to CASSESRADTQYF.

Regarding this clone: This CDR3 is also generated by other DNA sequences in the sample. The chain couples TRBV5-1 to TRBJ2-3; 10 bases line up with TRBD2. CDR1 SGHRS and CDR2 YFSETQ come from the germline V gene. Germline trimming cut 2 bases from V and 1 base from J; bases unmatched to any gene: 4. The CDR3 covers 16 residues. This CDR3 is CASSLDGTSGTDTQYF. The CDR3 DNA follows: TGCGCCAGCAGCTTAGACGGGACTAGCGGCACAGATACGCAGTATTTT.

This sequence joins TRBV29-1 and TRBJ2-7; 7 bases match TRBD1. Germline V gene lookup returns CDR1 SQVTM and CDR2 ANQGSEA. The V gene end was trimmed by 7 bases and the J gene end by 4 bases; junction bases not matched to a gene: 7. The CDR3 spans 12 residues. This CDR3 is CSAGTARYEQYF. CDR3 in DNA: TGCAGCGCCGGGACAGCTAGGTACGAGCAGTACTTC.

Here the CDR3 DNA reads TGTGCCAGCAGCTTAGGTACCTACCAAGAGACCCAGTACTTC. Translation: CASSLGTYQETQYF. This rearrangement joins TRBV7-8 to TRBJ2-5, with D uncertain. The germline CDR1 and CDR2 sequences are SGHVS and FQNEAQ. V was cut by 1 base and J by 0 bases, with 6 bases left in between. This CDR3 spans 14 amino acids.

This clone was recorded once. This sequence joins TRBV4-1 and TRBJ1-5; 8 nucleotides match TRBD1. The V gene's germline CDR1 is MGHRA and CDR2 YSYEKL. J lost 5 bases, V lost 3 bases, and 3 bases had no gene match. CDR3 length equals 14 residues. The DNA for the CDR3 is TGCGCCAGCAGCCAGGAACAGGGGGATCAGCCCCAGCATTTT. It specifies CASSQEQGDQPQHF.

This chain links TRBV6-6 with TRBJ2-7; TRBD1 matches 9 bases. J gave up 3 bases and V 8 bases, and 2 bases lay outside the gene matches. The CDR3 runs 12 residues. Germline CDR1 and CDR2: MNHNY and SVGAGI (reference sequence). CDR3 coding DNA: TGTGCCAGCCAGACAGGGGGCTACGAGCAGTACTTC. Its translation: CASQTGGYEQYF.

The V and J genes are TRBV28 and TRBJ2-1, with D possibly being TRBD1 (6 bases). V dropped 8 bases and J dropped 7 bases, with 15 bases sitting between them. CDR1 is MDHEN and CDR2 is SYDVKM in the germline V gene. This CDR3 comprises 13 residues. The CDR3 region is CASRNFGQNEQFF. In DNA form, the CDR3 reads TGTGCCAGCCGAAACTTTGGACAGAATGAGCAGTTCTTC.

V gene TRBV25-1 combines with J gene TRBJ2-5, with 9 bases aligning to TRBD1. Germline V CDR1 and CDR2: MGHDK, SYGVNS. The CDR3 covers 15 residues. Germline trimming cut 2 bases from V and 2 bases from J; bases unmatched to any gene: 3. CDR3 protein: CASSEGTGRQETQYF. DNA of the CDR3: TGTGCCAGCAGTGAAGGGACAGGGCGGCAAGAGACCCAGTACTTC.

DNA of the CDR3: TGCGCCAGCAGCCCGGGGACAGGGGGCTGGAATCAGCCCCAGCATTTT. Translating it yields CASSPGTGGWNQPQHF. This chain uses TRBV5-1 with TRBJ1-5, with TRBD1 matching over 12 bases. Germline CDR1 reads SGHRS; CDR2 reads YFSETQ. V gave up 4 bases and J gave up 4 bases; unmatched junction bases: 6. The CDR3 is made up of 16 amino acids.

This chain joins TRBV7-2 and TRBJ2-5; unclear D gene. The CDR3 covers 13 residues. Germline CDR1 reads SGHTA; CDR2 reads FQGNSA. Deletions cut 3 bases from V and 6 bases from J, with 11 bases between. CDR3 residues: CASSLTGVKTQYF. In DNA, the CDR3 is TGTGCCAGCAGCTTGACTGGTGTGAAGACCCAGTACTTC.

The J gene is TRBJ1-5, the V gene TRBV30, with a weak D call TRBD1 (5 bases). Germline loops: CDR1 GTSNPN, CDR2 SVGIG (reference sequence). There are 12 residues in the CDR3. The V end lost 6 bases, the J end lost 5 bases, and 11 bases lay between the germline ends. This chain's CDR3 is CACGREYQPQHF. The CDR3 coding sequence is TGTGCCTGTGGCAGGGAATATCAGCCCCAGCATTTT.

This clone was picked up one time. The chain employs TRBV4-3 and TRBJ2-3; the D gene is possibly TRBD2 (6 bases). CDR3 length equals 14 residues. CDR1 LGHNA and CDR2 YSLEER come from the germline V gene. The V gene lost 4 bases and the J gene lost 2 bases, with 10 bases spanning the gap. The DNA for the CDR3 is TGCGCCAGCAGCCGCCGCGGGGACACAGATACGCAGTATTTT. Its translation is CASSRRGDTDTQYF.